Listed here are 19 T cell receptor beta chains from one sample, sequenced in a study of cytomegalovirus exposure and HLA in healthy donors. Vbeta (60) and Jbeta (13) primers were used in the PCR. TCRdb's copy holds only in-frame clones and misses some; the assay was immunoSEQ multiplex PCR. The sample contains around 130,000 clones, 80% of which appear only once. The sample comprised PBMCs. These receptors were taken from a man aged 35 to 55 in good health and CMV-seronegative.

The V and J genes are TRBV2 and TRBJ2-7; D perhaps matches TRBD1 (6 bases). Germline V CDR1 and CDR2: SNHLY, FYNNEI. The germline V and J ends were trimmed by 11 bases and 4 bases, with 18 bases remaining between them. The CDR3 is made up of 13 amino acids. The CDR3 loop is CASHRDRFYEQYF. CDR3 bases: TGTGCCTCACACAGGGATCGCTTTTACGAGCAGTACTTC.

The rearrangement joins TRBV2 to TRBJ1-2, with 7 bases aligning to TRBD1. Germline-derived CDR1 and CDR2 are SNHLY and FYNNEI. With 7 bases clipped from V and 7 bases from J, the junction kept 15 bases outside the gene matches. The CDR3 sequence is 15 residues long. The CDR3 loop is CASILTGGGVSGYTF. The DNA of the CDR3 is TGTGCCAGCATCCTAACGGGAGGGGGCGTGAGTGGCTACACCTTC.

The chain couples TRBV6-1 to TRBJ2-1; D remains unclear. Germline lookup yields CDR1 MNHNS and CDR2 SASEGT. The CDR3 totals 14 residues. V gave up 2 bases and J gave up 6 bases, with 11 bases separating them. DNA for the CDR3: TGTGCCAGCAGTGAATTTCGCCGGTCCAATGAGCAGTTCTTC. Amino acid sequence: CASSEFRRSNEQFF.

The chain joins TRBV6-6 to TRBJ1-5; TRBD1 is a possible D gene (5 bases). In germline, CDR1 is MNHNY, CDR2 SVGAGI (reference sequence). Trimming stripped 7 bases from V and 7 bases from J, with 14 bases between. The CDR3 is 13 residues long. CDR3 DNA sequence: TGTGCCAGCAATGCAGGGCCCGAACAGCCCCAGCATTTT. Translating gives CASNAGPEQPQHF.

The V gene is TRBV7-9, the J gene TRBJ2-3, with D maybe TRBD1 (6 bases). Germline lookup yields CDR1 SEHNR and CDR2 FQNEAQ (reference sequence). Trimming cost V 1 base and J 1 base, with 15 bases left between them. The CDR3 runs 17 residues. CDR3 sequence: CASSLDKDSLGTDTQYF. Written as DNA, the CDR3 is TGTGCCAGCAGCTTAGACAAGGACAGCCTGGGCACAGATACGCAGTATTTT.

The chain recombines TRBV15 with TRBJ2-5; 14 bases align to TRBD2. This CDR3 is 18 amino acids long. V lost 5 bases to trimming and J lost 1 base; unmatched junction nucleotides: 9. Per the germline V gene, CDR1 is LNHNV and CDR2 is YYDKDF (reference sequence). The CDR3 nucleotides read TGTGCCACCAGCCCTGGGACTAGCGGGAGACCTTCCCAAGAGACCCAGTACTTC. Translating gives CATSPGTSGRPSQETQYF.

The J gene is TRBJ2-1, the V gene TRBV5-1; tentative D call: TRBD1 (6 bases). The length of the CDR3 is 16 residues. Deletions cut 0 bases from V and 3 bases from J, with 13 bases between. The germline gives CDR1 SGHRS, CDR2 YFSETQ. CDR3 in DNA: TGCGCCAGCAGCTTGGGAGGGGGACCCATCTACAATGAGCAGTTCTTC. It codes for CASSLGGGPIYNEQFF. Full variable domain (outside the CDR3, taken from reference TRBV5-1 and TRBJ2-1): KAGVTQTPRYLIKTRGQQVTLSCSPISGHRSVSWYQQTPGQGLQFLFEYFSETQRNKGNFPGRFSGRQFSNSRSEMNVSTLELGDSALYLCASSLGGGPIYNEQFFGPGTRLTVL.

The chain couples TRBV28 to TRBJ1-2; TRBD1 matches at 7 bases. The CDR3 contains 15 residues. CDR1 and CDR2 from the germline V gene are MDHEN and SYDVKM. The V segment lost 5 bases and the J segment 8 bases; nucleotides outside the gene matches: 14. The CDR3, as DNA: TGTGCCAGCAGTCGCGCAGGGGGAAGGTCGAGAGGCTACACCTTC. This codes for CASSRAGGRSRGYTF.

The gene calls are TRBV5-1 and TRBJ2-3; TRBD2 is a possible D gene (5 bases). This CDR3 is 14 amino acids long. Germline loops: CDR1 SGHRS, CDR2 YFSETQ. The V gene lost 4 bases and the J gene lost 5 bases, with 14 bases spanning the gap. CDR3 protein: CASSLDPSGDTQYF. Here the CDR3 DNA reads TGCGCCAGCAGCCTAGATCCCAGCGGAGATACGCAGTATTTT.

This chain joins TRBV2 and TRBJ2-2; D unclear. Germline V gives CDR1 SNHLY, CDR2 FYNNEI. The germline V and J ends were trimmed by 5 bases and 6 bases, with 4 bases remaining between them. This CDR3 is 11 amino acids long. The DNA of the CDR3 is TGTGCCAGCAGTTTCGCCGGGGAGCTGTTTTTT. Protein sequence: CASSFAGELFF.

The table lists this clone with a count of one. The V gene is TRBV19, the J gene TRBJ1-4, with a tentative D call TRBD1 (5 bases). Trimming shortened V by 7 bases and J by 7 bases, and 19 bases separated the two germline ends. The CDR3 runs to 15 residues. In germline, CDR1 is LNHDA, CDR2 SQIVND (reference sequence). DNA for the CDR3: TGTGCCAGTATCCAAGGGACTGGAGGCGGTGAAAAACTGTTTTTT. It specifies CASIQGTGGGEKLFF.

The chain joins TRBV5-1 to TRBJ1-1, with 8 bases matching TRBD1. Germline V gene data show CDR1 as SGHRS and CDR2 as YFSETQ. The CDR3 totals 13 residues. With 1 base clipped from V and 7 bases from J, the junction kept 3 bases outside the gene matches. The CDR3 sequence: CASSLFGTGEAFF. For the CDR3, the DNA is TGCGCCAGCAGCTTGTTTGGGACAGGTGAAGCTTTCTTT. Looking up the rest from reference TRBV5-1 and TRBJ1-1 gives the full variable domain: KAGVTQTPRYLIKTRGQQVTLSCSPISGHRSVSWYQQTPGQGLQFLFEYFSETQRNKGNFPGRFSGRQFSNSRSEMNVSTLELGDSALYLCASSLFGTGEAFFGQGTRLTVV.

Comment on this clone: A junction boundary mismatches the germline segment, possibly from a read error. The J gene is TRBJ2-7, the V gene TRBV29-1; possibly TRBD2 for D (6 bases). CDR3 size: 15 residues. The germline V gene encodes CDR1 SQVTM and CDR2 ANQGSEA. CDR3 sequence (DNA): TGCAGCGTCGAAGGACACCGGGACTTCGTCGGCGAGCAGTACTTC. It is translated as CSVEGHRDFVGEQYF.

The chain combines TRBV27 with TRBJ1-2; the match to TRBD1 covers 9 bases. This CDR3 contains 19 residues. With 4 bases clipped from V and 5 bases from J, the junction kept 20 bases outside the gene matches. Germline lookup yields CDR1 MNHEY and CDR2 SMNVEV (reference sequence). As DNA, the CDR3 is TGTGCCAGCAGTTGGGGGGTGGGGACAGGGAAGGGAAGGGTTTATGGCTACACCTTC. Amino acids: CASSWGVGTGKGRVYGYTF.

This chain joins TRBV2 and TRBJ1-5, with 10 bases that match TRBD1. V lost 5 bases and J lost 7; bases outside the gene matches: 8. The germline V gene has CDR1 SNHLY and CDR2 FYNNEI. This CDR3 region has 15 residues. The CDR3 sequence is CASSPGQGVGQPQHF. CDR3 nucleotide sequence: TGTGCCAGCAGTCCCGGACAGGGGGTCGGGCAGCCCCAGCATTTT. The full variable domain, with the rest looked up from reference TRBV2 and TRBJ1-5, is EPEVTQTPSHQVTQMGQEVILRCVPISNHLYFYWYRQILGQKVEFLVSFYNNEISEKSEIFDDQFSVERPDGSNFTLKIRSTKLEDSAMYFCASSPGQGVGQPQHFGDGTRLSIL.

In this sample, this clone turned up once. The V call is TRBV15, the J call TRBJ1-3, with 7 bases aligning to TRBD1. The CDR3 is 14 amino acids. Losses at the gene ends were 4 bases for V and 7 bases for J; bases not matched to a gene: 7. CDR1 LNHNV and CDR2 YYDKDF come from the germline V gene (reference sequence). The CDR3, as DNA: TGTGCCACCAGCAAGGGGGCACTTGGGAACACCATATATTTT. Translating gives CATSKGALGNTIYF.

This clone was counted only a few times. This rearrangement joins TRBV10-3 to TRBJ2-2; 11 bases are shared with TRBD2. The germline CDR1 and CDR2 sequences are ENHRY and SYGVKD. V shed 9 bases, J shed 7 bases, and the junction held 7 bases outside the gene matches. This CDR3 is 14 amino acids long. The CDR3 bases are TGTGCCATTCGTGGACTAGCGGGCATCGGGGAGCTGTTTTTT. Amino acids: CAIRGLAGIGELFF.

This clone has more than one count but fewer than ten. This chain links TRBV5-1 with TRBJ2-2; TRBD2 agrees at 8 bases. Per the germline V gene, CDR1 is SGHRS and CDR2 is YFSETQ. J gave up 7 bases and V 4 bases, and 15 bases lay outside the gene matches. This CDR3 is 17 amino acids long. CDR3: CASSQSSRSGGYGELFF. CDR3 nucleotides: TGCGCCAGCAGCCAATCATCACGCAGCGGGGGCTACGGGGAGCTGTTTTTT.

The chain employs TRBV11-2 and TRBJ2-3; 7 nucleotides agree with TRBD2. CDR3 size: 19 residues. V gave up 1 base and J gave up 2 bases; unmatched junction bases: 15. Germline values: CDR1 SGHAT, CDR2 FQNNGV. CDR3 sequence reads: CASSLGSFPPSGPTDTQYF. As DNA, the CDR3 is TGTGCCAGCAGCTTAGGATCTTTCCCCCCTAGCGGACCCACAGATACGCAGTATTTT.